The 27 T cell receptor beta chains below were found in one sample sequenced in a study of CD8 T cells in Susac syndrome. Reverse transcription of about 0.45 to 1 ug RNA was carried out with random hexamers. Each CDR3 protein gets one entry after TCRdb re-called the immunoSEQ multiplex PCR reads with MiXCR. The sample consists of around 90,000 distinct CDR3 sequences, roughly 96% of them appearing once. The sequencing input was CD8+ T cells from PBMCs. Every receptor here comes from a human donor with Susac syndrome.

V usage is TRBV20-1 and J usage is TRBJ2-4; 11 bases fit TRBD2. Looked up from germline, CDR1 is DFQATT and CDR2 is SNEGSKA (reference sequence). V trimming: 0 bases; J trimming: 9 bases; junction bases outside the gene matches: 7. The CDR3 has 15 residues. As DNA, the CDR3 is TGCAGTGCTAGAGAGATTAGCGGGGGGGTGGGCATTCAGTACTTC. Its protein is CSAREISGGVGIQYF.

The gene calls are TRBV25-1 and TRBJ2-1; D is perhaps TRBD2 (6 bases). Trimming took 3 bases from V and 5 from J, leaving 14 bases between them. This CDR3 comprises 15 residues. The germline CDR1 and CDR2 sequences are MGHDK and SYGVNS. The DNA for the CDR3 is TGTGCCAGCAGTGATCCCCCGGGGGTCAACAATGAGCAGTTCTTC. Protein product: CASSDPPGVNNEQFF.

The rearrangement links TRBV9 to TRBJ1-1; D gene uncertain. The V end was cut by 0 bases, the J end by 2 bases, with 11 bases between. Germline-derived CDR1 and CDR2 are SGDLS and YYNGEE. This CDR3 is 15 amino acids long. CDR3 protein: CASSVDLAENTEAFF. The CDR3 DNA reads TGTGCCAGCAGCGTAGATCTCGCGGAAAACACTGAAGCTTTCTTT. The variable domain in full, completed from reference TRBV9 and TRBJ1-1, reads DSGVTQTPKHLITATGQRVTLRCSPRSGDLSVYWYQQSLDQGLQFLIQYYNGEERAKGNILERFSAQQFPDLHSELNLSSLELGDSALYFCASSVDLAENTEAFFGQGTRLTVV.

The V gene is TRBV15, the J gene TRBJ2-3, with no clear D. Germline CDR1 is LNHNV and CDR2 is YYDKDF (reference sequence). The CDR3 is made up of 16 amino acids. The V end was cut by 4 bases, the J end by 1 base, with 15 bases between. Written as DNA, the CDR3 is TGTGCCACCAGCACCCCAAAAGCGTTCGGCACAGATACGCAGTATTTT. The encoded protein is CATSTPKAFGTDTQYF.

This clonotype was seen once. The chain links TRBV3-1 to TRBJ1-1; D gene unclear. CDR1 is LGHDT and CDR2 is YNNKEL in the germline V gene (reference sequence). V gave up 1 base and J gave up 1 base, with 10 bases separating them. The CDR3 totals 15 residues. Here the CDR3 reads CASSQVWEGNTEAFF. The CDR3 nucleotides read TGTGCCAGCAGCCAAGTCTGGGAAGGGAACACTGAAGCTTTCTTT. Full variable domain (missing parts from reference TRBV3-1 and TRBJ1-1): DTAVSQTPKYLVTQMGNDKSIKCEQNLGHDTMYWYKQDSKKFLKIMFSYNNKELIINETVPNRFSPKSPDKAHLNLHINSLELGDSAVYFCASSQVWEGNTEAFFGQGTRLTVV.

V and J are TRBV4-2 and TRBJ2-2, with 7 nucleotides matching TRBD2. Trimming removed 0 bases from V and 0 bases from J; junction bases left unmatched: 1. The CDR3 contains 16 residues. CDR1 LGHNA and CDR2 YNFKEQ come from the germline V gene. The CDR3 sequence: CASSQEGTTNTGELFF. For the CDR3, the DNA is TGTGCCAGCAGCCAAGAAGGGACTACGAACACCGGGGAGCTGTTTTTT.

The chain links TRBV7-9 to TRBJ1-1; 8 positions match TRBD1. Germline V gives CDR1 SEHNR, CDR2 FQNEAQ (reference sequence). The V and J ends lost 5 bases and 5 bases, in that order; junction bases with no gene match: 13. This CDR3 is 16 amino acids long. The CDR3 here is CASSPDRGLGETEAFF. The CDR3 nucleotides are TGTGCCAGCAGCCCAGACAGGGGTCTAGGTGAAACTGAAGCTTTCTTT.

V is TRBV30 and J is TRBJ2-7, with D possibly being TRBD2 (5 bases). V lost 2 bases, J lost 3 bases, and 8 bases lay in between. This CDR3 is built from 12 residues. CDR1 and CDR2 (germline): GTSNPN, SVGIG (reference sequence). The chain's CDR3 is CAWSRGSYEQYF. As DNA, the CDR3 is TGTGCCTGGAGTCGGGGAAGCTACGAGCAGTACTTC.

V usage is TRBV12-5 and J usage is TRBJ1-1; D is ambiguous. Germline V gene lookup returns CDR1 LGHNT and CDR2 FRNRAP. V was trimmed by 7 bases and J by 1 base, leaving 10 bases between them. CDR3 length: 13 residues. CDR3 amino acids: CASAGRRNTEAFF. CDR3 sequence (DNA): TGTGCTAGTGCCGGGAGGCGGAACACTGAAGCTTTCTTT.

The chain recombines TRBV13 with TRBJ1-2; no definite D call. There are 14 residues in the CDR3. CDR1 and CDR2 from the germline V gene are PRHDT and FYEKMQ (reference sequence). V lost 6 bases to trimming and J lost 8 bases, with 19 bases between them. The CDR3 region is CASRRAGEGFGYTF. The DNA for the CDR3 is TGTGCCAGCAGGAGGGCGGGAGAGGGTTTCGGCTACACCTTC.

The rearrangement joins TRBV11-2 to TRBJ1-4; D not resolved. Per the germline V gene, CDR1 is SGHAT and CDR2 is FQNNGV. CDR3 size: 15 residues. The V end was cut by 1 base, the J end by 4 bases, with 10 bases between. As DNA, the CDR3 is TGTGCCAGCAGCTTAGTATCCGGGTATAATGAAAAACTGTTTTTT. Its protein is CASSLVSGYNEKLFF.

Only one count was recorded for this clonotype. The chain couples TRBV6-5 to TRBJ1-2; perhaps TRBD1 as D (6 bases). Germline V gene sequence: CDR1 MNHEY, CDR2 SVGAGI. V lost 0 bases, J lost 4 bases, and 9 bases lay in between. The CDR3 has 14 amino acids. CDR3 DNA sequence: TGTGCCAGCAGTTACTCGGACAGAAGCTATGGCTACACCTTC. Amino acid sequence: CASSYSDRSYGYTF.

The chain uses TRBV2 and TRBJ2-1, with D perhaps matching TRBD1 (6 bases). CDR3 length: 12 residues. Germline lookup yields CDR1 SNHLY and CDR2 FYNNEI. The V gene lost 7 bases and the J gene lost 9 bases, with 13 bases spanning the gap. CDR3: CASTRGFAEQFF. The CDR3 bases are TGTGCCAGCACCAGGGGTTTCGCTGAGCAGTTCTTC.

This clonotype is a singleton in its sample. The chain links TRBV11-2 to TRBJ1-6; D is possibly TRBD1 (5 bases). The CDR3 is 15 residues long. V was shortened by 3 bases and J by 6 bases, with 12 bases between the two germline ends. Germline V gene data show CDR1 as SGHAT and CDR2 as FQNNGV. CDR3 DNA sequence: TGTGCCAGCAGCTTCTCGGGGCAGGGTAATTCACCCCTCCACTTT. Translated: CASSFSGQGNSPLHF.

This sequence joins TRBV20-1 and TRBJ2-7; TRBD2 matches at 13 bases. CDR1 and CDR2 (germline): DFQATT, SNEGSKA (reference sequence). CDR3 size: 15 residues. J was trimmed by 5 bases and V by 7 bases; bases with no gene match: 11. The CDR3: CSGRTSGGPAHEQYF. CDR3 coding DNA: TGCAGTGGACGGACTAGCGGGGGCCCGGCCCACGAGCAGTACTTC.

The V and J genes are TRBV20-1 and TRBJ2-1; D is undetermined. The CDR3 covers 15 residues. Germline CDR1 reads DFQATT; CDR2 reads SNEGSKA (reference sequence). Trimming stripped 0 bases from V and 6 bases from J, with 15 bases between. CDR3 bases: TGCAGTGCTAGAGATAGGGTCTTTCCCTTCAATGAGCAGTTCTTC. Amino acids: CSARDRVFPFNEQFF.

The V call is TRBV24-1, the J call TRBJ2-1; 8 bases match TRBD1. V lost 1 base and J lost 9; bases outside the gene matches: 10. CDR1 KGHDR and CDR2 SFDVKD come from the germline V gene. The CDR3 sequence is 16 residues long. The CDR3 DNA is TGTGCCACCAGTGATTTAAGGCAGGGGGCCTGGAGTGAGCAGTTCTTC. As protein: CATSDLRQGAWSEQFF.

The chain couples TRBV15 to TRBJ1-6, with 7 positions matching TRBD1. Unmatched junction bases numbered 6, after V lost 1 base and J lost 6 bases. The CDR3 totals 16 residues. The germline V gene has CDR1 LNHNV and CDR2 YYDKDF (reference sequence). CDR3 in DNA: TGTGCCACCAGCAGAGTAAAACAGGGGTCTAATTCACCCCTCCACTTT. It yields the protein CATSRVKQGSNSPLHF. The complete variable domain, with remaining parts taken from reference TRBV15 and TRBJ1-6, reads DAMVIQNPRYQVTQFGKPVTLSCSQTLNHNVMYWYQQKSSQAPKLLFHYYDKDFNNEADTPDNFQSRRPNTSFCFLDIRSPGLGDTAMYLCATSRVKQGSNSPLHFGNGTRLTVT.

The CDR3 protein is CSARRMGTGAYEQYF. The DNA for the CDR3 is TGCAGTGCCCGACGAATGGGGACAGGGGCCTACGAGCAGTACTTC. The chain is built from TRBV20-1 and TRBJ2-7; 10 bases fit TRBD1. Germline CDR1 is DFQATT and CDR2 is SNEGSKA (reference sequence). The CDR3 has 15 amino acids. After removal of 6 bases from V and 2 bases from J, the junction contained 10 bases not matched to a gene.

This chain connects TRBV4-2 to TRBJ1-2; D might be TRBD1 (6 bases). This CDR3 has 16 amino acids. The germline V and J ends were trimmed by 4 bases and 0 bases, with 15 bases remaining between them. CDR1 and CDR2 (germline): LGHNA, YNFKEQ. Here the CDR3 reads CASSLNSGEANYGYTF. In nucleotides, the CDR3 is TGTGCCAGCAGCCTAAATTCAGGGGAGGCTAACTATGGCTACACCTTC.

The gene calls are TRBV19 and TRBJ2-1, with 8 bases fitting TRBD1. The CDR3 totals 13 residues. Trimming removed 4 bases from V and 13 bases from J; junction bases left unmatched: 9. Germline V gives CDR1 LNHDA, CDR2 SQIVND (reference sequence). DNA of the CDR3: TGTGCCAGTAGTACGCTTCTGGACAGGGACCAGTTCTTC. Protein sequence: CASSTLLDRDQFF.

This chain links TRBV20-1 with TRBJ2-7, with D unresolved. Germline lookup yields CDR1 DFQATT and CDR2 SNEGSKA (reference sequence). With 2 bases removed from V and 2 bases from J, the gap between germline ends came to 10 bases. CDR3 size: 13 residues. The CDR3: CSARQALTYEQYF. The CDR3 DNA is TGCAGTGCTAGACAGGCCTTGACCTACGAGCAGTACTTC.

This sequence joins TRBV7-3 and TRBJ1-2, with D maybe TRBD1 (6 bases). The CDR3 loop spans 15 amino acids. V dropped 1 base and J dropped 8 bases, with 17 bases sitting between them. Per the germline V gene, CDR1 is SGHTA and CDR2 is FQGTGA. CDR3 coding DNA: TGTGCCAGCAGCTTAAGTTCGGAAGGGGGTTCCGGCTACACCTTC. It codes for CASSLSSEGGSGYTF.

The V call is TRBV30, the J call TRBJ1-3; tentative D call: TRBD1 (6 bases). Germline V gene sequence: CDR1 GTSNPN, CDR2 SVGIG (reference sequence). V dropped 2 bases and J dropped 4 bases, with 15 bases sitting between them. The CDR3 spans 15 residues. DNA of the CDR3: TGTGCCTGGAGTTTCAAGGGGGGGCTAGGAAACACCATATATTTT. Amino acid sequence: CAWSFKGGLGNTIYF.

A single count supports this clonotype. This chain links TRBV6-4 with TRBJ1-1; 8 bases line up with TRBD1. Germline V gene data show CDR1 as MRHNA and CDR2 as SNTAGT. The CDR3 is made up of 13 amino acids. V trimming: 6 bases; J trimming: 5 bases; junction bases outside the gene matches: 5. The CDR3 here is CASRVTGGTEAFF. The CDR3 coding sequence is TGTGCCAGCAGGGTTACAGGGGGGACTGAAGCTTTCTTT.

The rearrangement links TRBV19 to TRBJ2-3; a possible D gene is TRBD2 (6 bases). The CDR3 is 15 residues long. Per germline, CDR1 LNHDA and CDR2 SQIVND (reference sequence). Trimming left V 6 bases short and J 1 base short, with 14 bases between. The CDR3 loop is CASRLDPSGTDTQYF. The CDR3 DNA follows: TGTGCCAGTAGACTCGATCCTAGCGGCACAGATACGCAGTATTTT.

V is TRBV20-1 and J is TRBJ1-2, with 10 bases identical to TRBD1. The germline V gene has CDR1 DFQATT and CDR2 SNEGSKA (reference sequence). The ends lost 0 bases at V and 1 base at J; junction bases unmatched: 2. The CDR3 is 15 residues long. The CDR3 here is CSARDGTGVNYGYTF. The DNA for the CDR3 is TGCAGTGCTAGAGATGGGACAGGGGTTAACTATGGCTACACCTTC.